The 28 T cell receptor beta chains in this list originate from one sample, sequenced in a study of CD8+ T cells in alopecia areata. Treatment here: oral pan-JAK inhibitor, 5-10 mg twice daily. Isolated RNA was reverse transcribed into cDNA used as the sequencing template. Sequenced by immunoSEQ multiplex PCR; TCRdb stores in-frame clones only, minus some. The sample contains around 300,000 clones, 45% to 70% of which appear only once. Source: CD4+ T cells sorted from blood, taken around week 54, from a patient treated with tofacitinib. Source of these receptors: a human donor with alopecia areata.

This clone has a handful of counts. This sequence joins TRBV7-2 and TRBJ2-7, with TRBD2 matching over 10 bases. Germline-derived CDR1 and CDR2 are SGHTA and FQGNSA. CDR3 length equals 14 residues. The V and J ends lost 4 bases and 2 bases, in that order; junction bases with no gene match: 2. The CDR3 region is CASSWTSGPYEQYF. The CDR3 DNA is TGTGCCAGCAGCTGGACTAGCGGTCCCTACGAGCAGTACTTC.

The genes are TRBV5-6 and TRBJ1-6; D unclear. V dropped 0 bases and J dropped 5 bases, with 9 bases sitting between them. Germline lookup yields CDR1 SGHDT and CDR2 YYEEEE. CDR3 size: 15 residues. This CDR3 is CASSLGSGNNSPLHF. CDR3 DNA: TGTGCCAGCAGCTTGGGTAGCGGGAATAATTCACCCCTCCACTTT.

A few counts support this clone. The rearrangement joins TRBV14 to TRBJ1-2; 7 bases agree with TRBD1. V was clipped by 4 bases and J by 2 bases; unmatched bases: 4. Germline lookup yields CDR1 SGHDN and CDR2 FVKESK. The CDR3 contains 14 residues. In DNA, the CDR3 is TGTGCCAGCAGCCCCGCGGGACAGAACTATGGCTACACCTTC. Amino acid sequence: CASSPAGQNYGYTF.

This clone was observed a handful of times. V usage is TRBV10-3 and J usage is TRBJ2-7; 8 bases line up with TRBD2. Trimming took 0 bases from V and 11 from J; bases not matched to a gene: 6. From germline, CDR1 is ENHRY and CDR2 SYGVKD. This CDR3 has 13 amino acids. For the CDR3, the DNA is TGTGCCATCAGTGAGTCTCCGGGACTAGAGGAGTACTTC. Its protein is CAISESPGLEEYF.

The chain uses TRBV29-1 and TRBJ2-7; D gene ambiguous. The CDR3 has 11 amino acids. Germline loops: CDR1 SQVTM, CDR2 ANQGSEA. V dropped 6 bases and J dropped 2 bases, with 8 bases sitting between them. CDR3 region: CSVSEAYEQYF. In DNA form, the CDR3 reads TGCAGCGTGAGTGAAGCCTACGAGCAGTACTTC.

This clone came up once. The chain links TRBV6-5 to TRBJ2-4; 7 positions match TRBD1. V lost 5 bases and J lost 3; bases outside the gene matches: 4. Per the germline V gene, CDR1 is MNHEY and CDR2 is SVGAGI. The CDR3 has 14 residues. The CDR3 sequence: CASSLTGDKNIQYF. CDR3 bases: TGTGCCAGCAGTCTAACAGGGGACAAAAACATTCAGTACTTC.

CDR3 bases: TGTGCCAGCAGCGTAGTTGATGGGTTTAGGGATACGCAGTATTTT. This sequence encodes CASSVVDGFRDTQYF. This rearrangement joins TRBV9 to TRBJ2-3; D ambiguous. CDR3 size: 15 residues. CDR1 is SGDLS, CDR2 YYNGEE, per germline. V was cut by 0 bases and J by 6 bases, with 14 bases left in between.

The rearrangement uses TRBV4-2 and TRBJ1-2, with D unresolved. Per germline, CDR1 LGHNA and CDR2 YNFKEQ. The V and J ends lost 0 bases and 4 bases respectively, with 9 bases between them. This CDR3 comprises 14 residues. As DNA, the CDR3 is TGTGCCAGCAGCCAAGACCACGAGATCTATGGCTACACCTTC. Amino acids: CASSQDHEIYGYTF.

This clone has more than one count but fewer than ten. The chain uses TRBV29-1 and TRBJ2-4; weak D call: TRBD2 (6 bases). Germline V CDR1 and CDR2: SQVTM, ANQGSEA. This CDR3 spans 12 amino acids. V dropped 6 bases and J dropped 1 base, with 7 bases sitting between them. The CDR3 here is CSVGGAKNIQYF. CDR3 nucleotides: TGCAGCGTGGGGGGTGCCAAAAACATTCAGTACTTC.

CDR3 in DNA: TGTGCCTGGACCCGTGCGGCAGTACAAGAGACCCAGTACTTC. The encoded protein is CAWTRAAVQETQYF. This sequence joins TRBV30 and TRBJ2-5, with D hard to call. Per germline, CDR1 GTSNPN and CDR2 SVGIG (reference sequence). Deletions cut 4 bases from V and 2 bases from J, with 14 bases between. This CDR3 has 14 residues.

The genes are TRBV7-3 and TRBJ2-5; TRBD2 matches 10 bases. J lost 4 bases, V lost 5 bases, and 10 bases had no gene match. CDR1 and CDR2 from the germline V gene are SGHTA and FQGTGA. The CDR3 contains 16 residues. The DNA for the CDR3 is TGTGCCAGCAGCCCTAGCGGGGGCGGGGGAACAGAGACCCAGTACTTC. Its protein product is CASSPSGGGGTETQYF.

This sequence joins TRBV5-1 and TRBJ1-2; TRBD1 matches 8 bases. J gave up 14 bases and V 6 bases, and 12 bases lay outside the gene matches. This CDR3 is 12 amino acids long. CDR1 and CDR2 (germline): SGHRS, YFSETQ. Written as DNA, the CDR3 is TGCGCCAGCAAGTATGGACAGGGAAACTCTACCTTC. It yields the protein CASKYGQGNSTF.

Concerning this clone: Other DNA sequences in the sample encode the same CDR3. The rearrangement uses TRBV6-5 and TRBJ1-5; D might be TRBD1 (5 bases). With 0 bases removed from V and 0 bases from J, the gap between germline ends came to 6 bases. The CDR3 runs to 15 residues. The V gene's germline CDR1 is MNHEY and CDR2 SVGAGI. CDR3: CASSYSGGSNQPQHF. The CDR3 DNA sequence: TGTGCCAGCAGTTACTCGGGGGGTAGCAATCAGCCCCAGCATTTT.

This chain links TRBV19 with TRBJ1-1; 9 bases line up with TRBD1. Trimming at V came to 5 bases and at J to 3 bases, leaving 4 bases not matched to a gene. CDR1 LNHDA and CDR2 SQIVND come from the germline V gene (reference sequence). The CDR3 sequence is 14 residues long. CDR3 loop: CASSWWTGDTEAFF. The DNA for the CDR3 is TGTGCCAGTAGTTGGTGGACAGGGGACACTGAAGCTTTCTTT.

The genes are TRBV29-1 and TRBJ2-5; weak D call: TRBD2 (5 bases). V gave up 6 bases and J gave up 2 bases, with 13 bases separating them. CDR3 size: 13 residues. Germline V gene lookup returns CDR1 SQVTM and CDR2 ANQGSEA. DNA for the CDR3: TGCAGCGTCCCCCTAGCAGCACAAGAGACCCAGTACTTC. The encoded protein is CSVPLAAQETQYF.

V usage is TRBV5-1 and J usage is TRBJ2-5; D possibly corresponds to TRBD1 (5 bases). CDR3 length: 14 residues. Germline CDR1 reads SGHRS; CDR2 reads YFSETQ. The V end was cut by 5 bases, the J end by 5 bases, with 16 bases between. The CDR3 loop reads CASRLRGDLETQYF. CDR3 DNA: TGCGCCAGCAGATTAAGGGGCGATCTGGAGACCCAGTACTTC.

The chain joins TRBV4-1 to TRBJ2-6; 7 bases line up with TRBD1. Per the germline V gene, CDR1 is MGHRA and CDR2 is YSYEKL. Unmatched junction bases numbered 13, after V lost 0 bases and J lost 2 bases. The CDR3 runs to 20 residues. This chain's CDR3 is CASSQEFGGQVFAGANVLTF. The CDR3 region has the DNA TGCGCCAGCAGCCAAGAATTCGGCGGACAGGTTTTTGCTGGGGCCAACGTCCTGACTTTC.

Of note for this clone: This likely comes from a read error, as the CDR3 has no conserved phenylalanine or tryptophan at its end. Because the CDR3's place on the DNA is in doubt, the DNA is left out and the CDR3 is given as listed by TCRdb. CDR3 sequence reads: CARPGPLR. The V call is TRBV18, the J call TRBJ2-7; TRBD1, the table's D call, was not compared with the DNA. Counting both end residues, the CDR3 totals 8 amino acids. Per germline, CDR1 KGHSH and CDR2 LQKENI.

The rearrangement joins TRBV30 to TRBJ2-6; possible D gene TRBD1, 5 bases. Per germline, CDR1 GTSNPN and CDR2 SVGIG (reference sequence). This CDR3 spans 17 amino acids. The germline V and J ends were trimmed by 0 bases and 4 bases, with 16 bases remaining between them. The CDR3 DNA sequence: TGTGCCTGGAGTGTACATCAGGGTTGGTCCGGGGCCAACGTCCTGACTTTC. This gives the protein CAWSVHQGWSGANVLTF.

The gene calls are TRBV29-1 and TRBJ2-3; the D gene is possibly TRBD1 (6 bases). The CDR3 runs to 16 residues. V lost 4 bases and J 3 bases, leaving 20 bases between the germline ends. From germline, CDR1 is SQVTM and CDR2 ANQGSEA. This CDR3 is CSVGGPIGFGTDTQYF. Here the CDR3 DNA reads TGCAGCGTTGGGGGGCCCATAGGGTTTGGTACAGATACGCAGTATTTT.

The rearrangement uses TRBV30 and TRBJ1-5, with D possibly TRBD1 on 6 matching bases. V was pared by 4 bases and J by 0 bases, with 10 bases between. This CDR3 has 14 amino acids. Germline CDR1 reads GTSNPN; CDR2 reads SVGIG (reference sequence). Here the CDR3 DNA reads TGTGCCTGGACACAGGGCTTTAGCAATCAGCCCCAGCATTTT. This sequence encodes CAWTQGFSNQPQHF. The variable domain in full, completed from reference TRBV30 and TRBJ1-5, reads SQTIHQWPATLVQPVGSPLSLECTVEGTSNPNLYWYRQAAGRGLQLLFYSVGIGQISSEVPQNLSASRPQDRQFILSSKKLLLSDSGFYLCAWTQGFSNQPQHFGDGTRLSIL.

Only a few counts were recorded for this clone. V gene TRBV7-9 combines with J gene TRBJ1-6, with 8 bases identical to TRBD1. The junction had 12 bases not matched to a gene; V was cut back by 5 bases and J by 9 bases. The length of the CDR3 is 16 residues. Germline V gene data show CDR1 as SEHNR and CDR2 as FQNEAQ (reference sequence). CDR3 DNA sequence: TGTGCCAGCAGCCGTGAGAGAACAGGGGGACGTTCACCCCTCCACTTT. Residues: CASSRERTGGRSPLHF.

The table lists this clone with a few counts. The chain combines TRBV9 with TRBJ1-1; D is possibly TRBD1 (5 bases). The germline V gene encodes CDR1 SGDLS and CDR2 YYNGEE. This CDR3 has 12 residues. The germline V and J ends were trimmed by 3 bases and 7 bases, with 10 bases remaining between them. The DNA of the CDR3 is TGTGCCAGCAGCGCGGGGCCGTTTGAAGCTTTCTTT. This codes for CASSAGPFEAFF.

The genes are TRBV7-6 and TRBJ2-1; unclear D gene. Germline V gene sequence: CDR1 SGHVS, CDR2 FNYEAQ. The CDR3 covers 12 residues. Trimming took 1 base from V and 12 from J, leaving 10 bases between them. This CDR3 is CASSLGGDLQFF. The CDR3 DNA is TGTGCCAGCAGCTTAGGTGGAGATTTGCAGTTCTTC.

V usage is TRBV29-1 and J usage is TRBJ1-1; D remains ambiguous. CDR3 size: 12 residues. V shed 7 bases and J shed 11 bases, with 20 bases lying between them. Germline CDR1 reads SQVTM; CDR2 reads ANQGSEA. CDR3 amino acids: CSARTGLSGAFF. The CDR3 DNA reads TGCAGCGCCAGGACTGGATTAAGCGGGGCTTTCTTT.

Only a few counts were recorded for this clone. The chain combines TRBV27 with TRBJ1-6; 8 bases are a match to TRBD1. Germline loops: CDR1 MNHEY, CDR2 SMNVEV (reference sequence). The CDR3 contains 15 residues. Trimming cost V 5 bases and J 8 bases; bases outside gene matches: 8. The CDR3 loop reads CASSSTTGGYSPLHF. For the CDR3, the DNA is TGTGCCAGCAGTAGTACTACAGGGGGATATTCACCCCTCCACTTT.

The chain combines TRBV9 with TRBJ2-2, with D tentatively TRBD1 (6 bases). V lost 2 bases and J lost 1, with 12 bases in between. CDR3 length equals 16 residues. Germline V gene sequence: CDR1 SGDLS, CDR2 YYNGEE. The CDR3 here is CASSVGGPMNTGELFF. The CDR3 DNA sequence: TGTGCCAGCAGCGTTGGGGGCCCGATGAACACCGGGGAGCTGTTTTTT.

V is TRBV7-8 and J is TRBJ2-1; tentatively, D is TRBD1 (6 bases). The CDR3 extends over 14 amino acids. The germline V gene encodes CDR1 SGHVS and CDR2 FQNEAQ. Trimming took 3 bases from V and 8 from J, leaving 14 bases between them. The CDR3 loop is CASSFEQGWHEQFF. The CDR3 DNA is TGTGCCAGCAGCTTTGAACAGGGTTGGCATGAGCAGTTCTTC.